Below are 15 T cell receptor beta chains sequenced from a single sample in a study of CD8+ T cells in alopecia areata. Sequencing relied on a cDNA template that was reverse transcribed from extracted RNA. Profiling relied on immunoSEQ multiplex PCR, and the TCRdb table lists in-frame clones only, not all of them. The sample consists of hundreds of thousands of clones, 50% to 60% of them appearing once. The sequencing here drew on CD4+ T cells sorted from blood, taken at week 0. These receptors were obtained from a human donor with alopecia areata.

The rearrangement uses TRBV6-5 and TRBJ1-6; TRBD1 might be the D (5 bases). The V end lost 0 bases, the J end lost 8 bases, and 14 bases lay between the germline ends. The CDR3 has 16 residues. The germline gives CDR1 MNHEY, CDR2 SVGAGI. Here the CDR3 DNA reads TGTGCCAGCAGTTACTCGATCGCAGGGTCCCATTCACCCCTCCACTTT. Residues: CASSYSIAGSHSPLHF.

The rearrangement joins TRBV5-1 to TRBJ1-1, with 7 bases that match TRBD1. This CDR3 region has 13 residues. Germline CDR1 is SGHRS and CDR2 is YFSETQ. Germline trimming cut 6 bases from V and 3 bases from J; bases unmatched to any gene: 5. The CDR3 DNA follows: TGCGCCAGCACCGGACAGGAAGACACTGAAGCTTTCTTT. Translation gives CASTGQEDTEAFF.

This clone was observed a few times. This chain connects TRBV20-1 to TRBJ2-4, with unresolved D. The germline V gene encodes CDR1 DFQATT and CDR2 SNEGSKA (reference sequence). The CDR3 has 11 residues. V dropped 1 base and J dropped 7 bases, with 5 bases sitting between them. The CDR3 region is CSARVANIQYF. The CDR3, as DNA: TGCAGTGCTAGAGTAGCCAACATTCAGTACTTC.

The chain is built from TRBV29-1 and TRBJ1-5; unclear D gene. With 6 bases removed from V and 0 bases from J, the gap between germline ends came to 15 bases. This CDR3 spans 15 amino acids. Germline CDR1 and CDR2: SQVTM and ANQGSEA. The CDR3 DNA reads as TGCAGCGTCCAAGAGTTGGACGTTAGCAATCAGCCCCAGCATTTT. As protein: CSVQELDVSNQPQHF.

The chain joins TRBV29-1 to TRBJ1-1, with no clear D. Germline assignment: CDR1 SQVTM and CDR2 ANQGSEA. This CDR3 has 12 amino acids. This CDR3 is CRTSPSGTEAFF. CDR3 nucleotides: TGCAGGACTTCCCCGTCGGGGACTGAAGCTTTCTTT.

This clone showed up just a few times. CDR3 coding DNA: TGTGCCAGCAGACTTCCTGGGACAGCCCAAGAGACCCAGTACTTC. Translated: CASRLPGTAQETQYF. This chain joins TRBV2 and TRBJ2-5; 7 nucleotides match TRBD1. Germline V CDR1 and CDR2: SNHLY, FYNNEI. The V and J ends lost 6 bases and 1 base, in that order; junction bases with no gene match: 8. The CDR3 covers 15 residues. Full variable domain (missing parts from reference TRBV2 and TRBJ2-5): EPEVTQTPSHQVTQMGQEVILRCVPISNHLYFYWYRQILGQKVEFLVSFYNNEISEKSEIFDDQFSVERPDGSNFTLKIRSTKLEDSAMYFCASRLPGTAQETQYFGPGTRLLVL.

This chain uses TRBV2 with TRBJ2-2, with TRBD2 matching over 8 bases. The CDR3 has 15 amino acids. Germline assignment: CDR1 SNHLY and CDR2 FYNNEI. V shed 6 bases and J 1 base; nucleotides not matched to a gene: 4. This chain's CDR3 is CASRLTSGNTGELFF. DNA of the CDR3: TGTGCCAGCAGGCTCACTAGCGGGAACACCGGGGAGCTGTTTTTT.

V usage is TRBV5-1 and J usage is TRBJ2-3, with D possibly matching TRBD1 (5 bases). The V gene lost 7 bases and the J gene lost 4 bases, with 16 bases spanning the gap. CDR1 and CDR2 (germline): SGHRS, YFSETQ. The CDR3 consists of 14 residues. CDR3 DNA sequence: TGCGCCAGCTGTCCGGCAGGGTCGGCAGATACGCAGTATTTT. Translated, it gives CASCPAGSADTQYF.

J is TRBJ2-7 and V is TRBV9; TRBD1 might be the D (6 bases). V gave up 0 bases and J gave up 1 base, with 11 bases separating them. CDR3 length equals 15 residues. Germline lookup yields CDR1 SGDLS and CDR2 YYNGEE. DNA for the CDR3: TGTGCCAGCAGCGTAGGAGACAGGCGTTCCTACGAGCAGTACTTC. Translating gives CASSVGDRRSYEQYF. Full variable domain (outside the CDR3, taken from reference TRBV9 and TRBJ2-7): DSGVTQTPKHLITATGQRVTLRCSPRSGDLSVYWYQQSLDQGLQFLIQYYNGEERAKGNILERFSAQQFPDLHSELNLSSLELGDSALYFCASSVGDRRSYEQYFGPGTRLTVT.

The rearrangement links TRBV29-1 to TRBJ2-7, with 9 bases that match TRBD1. Germline values: CDR1 SQVTM, CDR2 ANQGSEA. The CDR3 length is 14 residues. Germline trimming cut 4 bases from V and 0 bases from J; bases unmatched to any gene: 4. CDR3 in DNA: TGCAGCGTTGGGGACAGGGTCAGCTCCTACGAGCAGTACTTC. Its protein product is CSVGDRVSSYEQYF.

The rearrangement uses TRBV15 and TRBJ2-1; a possible D gene is TRBD1 (6 bases). Germline CDR1 reads LNHNV; CDR2 reads YYDKDF (reference sequence). The CDR3 is 15 amino acids. V gave up 5 bases and J gave up 4 bases, with 15 bases separating them. The CDR3, as DNA: TGTGCCACCAGCGGAAGGACAGATTCGTACAATGAGCAGTTCTTC. As protein: CATSGRTDSYNEQFF.

V and J are TRBV9 and TRBJ2-5; maybe TRBD1 (6 bases). Germline values: CDR1 SGDLS, CDR2 YYNGEE. This CDR3 comprises 13 residues. Trimming left V 2 bases short and J 5 bases short, with 10 bases between. CDR3 loop: CASSVGHGETQYF. DNA of the CDR3: TGTGCCAGCAGCGTGGGACATGGTGAGACCCAGTACTTC.

The sample holds one count of this clone. The V call is TRBV5-1, the J call TRBJ2-1; 14 nucleotides align to TRBD2. Losses at the gene ends were 2 bases for V and 9 bases for J; bases not matched to a gene: 4. Germline assignment: CDR1 SGHRS and CDR2 YFSETQ. This CDR3 region has 15 residues. For the CDR3, the DNA is TGCGCCAGCAGCTTAAGACTAGCGGGAGGGACTGAGCAGTTCTTC. Protein: CASSLRLAGGTEQFF. Variable domain in full (rest from reference TRBV5-1 and TRBJ2-1): KAGVTQTPRYLIKTRGQQVTLSCSPISGHRSVSWYQQTPGQGLQFLFEYFSETQRNKGNFPGRFSGRQFSNSRSEMNVSTLELGDSALYLCASSLRLAGGTEQFFGPGTRLTVL.

This clone was seen a single time. The CDR3 sequence: CASSVEVRGNTEAFF. CDR3 nucleotides: TGTGCCAGCAGCGTAGAGGTCCGCGGGAACACTGAAGCTTTCTTT. This rearrangement joins TRBV9 to TRBJ1-1; D unclear. Germline CDR1 is SGDLS and CDR2 is YYNGEE. CDR3 length: 15 residues. Trimming stripped 0 bases from V and 1 base from J, with 10 bases between.

The chain is built from TRBV2 and TRBJ2-2; the match to TRBD1 covers 8 bases. CDR3 length: 15 residues. Germline V CDR1 and CDR2: SNHLY, FYNNEI. J gave up 2 bases and V 5 bases, and 4 bases lay outside the gene matches. The CDR3, as DNA: TGTGCCAGCAGTTTGACAGGGGTTAACACCGGGGAGCTGTTTTTT. This codes for CASSLTGVNTGELFF.